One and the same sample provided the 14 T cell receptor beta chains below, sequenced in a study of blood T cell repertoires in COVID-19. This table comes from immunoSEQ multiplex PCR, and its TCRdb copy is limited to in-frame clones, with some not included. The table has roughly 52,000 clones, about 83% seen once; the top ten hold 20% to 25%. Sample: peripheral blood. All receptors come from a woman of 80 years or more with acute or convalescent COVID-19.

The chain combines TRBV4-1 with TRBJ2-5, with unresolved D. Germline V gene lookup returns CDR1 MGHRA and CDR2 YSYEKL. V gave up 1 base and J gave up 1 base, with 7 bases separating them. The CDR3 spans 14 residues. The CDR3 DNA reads TGCGCCAGCAGCCAAGCTCCAGGCCAAGAGACCCAGTACTTC. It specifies CASSQAPGQETQYF.

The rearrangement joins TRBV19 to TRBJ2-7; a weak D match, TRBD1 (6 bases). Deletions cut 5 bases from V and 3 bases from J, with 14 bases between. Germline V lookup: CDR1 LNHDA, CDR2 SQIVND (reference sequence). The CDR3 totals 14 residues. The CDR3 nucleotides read TGTGCCAGTAGTCGGACAGTCCGTAACTACGAGCAGTACTTC. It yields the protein CASSRTVRNYEQYF.

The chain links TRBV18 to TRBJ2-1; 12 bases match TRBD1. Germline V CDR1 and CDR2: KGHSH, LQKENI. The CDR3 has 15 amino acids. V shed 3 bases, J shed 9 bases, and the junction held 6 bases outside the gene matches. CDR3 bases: TGTGCCAGCTCACCGTTGGGACAGGGGGCTGGTGAGCAGTTCTTC. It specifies CASSPLGQGAGEQFF. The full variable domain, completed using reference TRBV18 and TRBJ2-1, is NAGVMQNPRHLVRRRGQEARLRCSPMKGHSHVYWYRQLPEEGLKFMVYLQKENIIDESGMPKERFSAEFPKEGPSILRIQQVVRGDSAAYFCASSPLGQGAGEQFFGPGTRLTVL.

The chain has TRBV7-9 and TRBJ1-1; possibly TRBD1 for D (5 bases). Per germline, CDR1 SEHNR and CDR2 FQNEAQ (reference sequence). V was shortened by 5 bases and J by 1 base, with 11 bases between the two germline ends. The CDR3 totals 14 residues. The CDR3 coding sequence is TGTGCCAGCAGCCCAAGACAGAGGAACACTGAAGCTTTCTTT. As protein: CASSPRQRNTEAFF.

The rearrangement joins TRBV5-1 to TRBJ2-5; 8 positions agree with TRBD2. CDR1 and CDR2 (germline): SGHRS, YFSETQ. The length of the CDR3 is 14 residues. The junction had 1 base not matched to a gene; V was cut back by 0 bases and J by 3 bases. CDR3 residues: CASSLVSGKETQYF. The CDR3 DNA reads TGCGCCAGCAGCTTGGTTAGCGGGAAAGAGACCCAGTACTTC.

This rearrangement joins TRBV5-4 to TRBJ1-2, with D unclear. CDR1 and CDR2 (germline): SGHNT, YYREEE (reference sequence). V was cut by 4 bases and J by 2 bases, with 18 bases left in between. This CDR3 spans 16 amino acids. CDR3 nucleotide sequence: TGTGCCAGCAGCCTGAGGGATCCGGGAAGGAACTATGGCTACACCTTC. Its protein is CASSLRDPGRNYGYTF.

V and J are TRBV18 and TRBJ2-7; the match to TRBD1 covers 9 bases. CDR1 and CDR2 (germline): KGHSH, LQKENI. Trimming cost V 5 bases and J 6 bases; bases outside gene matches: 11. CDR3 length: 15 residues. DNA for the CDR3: TGTGCCAGCTCAAATGACAGGGGGTTATGGAGCGAGCAGTACTTC. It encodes CASSNDRGLWSEQYF.

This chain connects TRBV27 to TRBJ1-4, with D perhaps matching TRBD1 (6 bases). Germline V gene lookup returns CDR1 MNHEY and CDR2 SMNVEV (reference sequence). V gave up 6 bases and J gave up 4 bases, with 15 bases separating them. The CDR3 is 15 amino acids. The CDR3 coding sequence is TGTGCCAGCAGAATTGGACAGACCCTTAATGAAAAACTGTTTTTT. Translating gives CASRIGQTLNEKLFF.

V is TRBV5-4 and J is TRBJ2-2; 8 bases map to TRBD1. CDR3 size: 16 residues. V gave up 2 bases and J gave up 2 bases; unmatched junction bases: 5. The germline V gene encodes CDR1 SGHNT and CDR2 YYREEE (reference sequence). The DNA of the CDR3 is TGTGCCAGCAGCTTTGCCGGACAGGGAAACACCGGGGAGCTGTTTTTT. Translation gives CASSFAGQGNTGELFF.

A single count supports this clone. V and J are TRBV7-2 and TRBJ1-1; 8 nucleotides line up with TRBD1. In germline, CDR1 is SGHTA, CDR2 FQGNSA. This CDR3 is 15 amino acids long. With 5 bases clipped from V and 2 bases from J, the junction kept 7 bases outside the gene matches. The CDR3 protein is CASSTRTGSNTEAFF. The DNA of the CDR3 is TGTGCCAGCAGCACCCGGACAGGGTCAAACACTGAAGCTTTCTTT. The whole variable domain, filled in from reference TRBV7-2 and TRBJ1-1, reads GAGVSQSPSNKVTEKGKDVELRCDPISGHTALYWYRQSLGQGLEFLIYFQGNSAPDKSGLPSDRFSAERTGGSVSTLTIQRTQQEDSAVYLCASSTRTGSNTEAFFGQGTRLTVV.

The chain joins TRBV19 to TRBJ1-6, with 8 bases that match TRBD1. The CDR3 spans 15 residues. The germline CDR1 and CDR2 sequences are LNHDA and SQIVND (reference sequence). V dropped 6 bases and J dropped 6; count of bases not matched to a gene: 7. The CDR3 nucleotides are TGTGCCAGTAGCTTACGCGGGACAGGTAATTCACCCCTCCACTTT. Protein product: CASSLRGTGNSPLHF. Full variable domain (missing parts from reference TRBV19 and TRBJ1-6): DGGITQSPKYLFRKEGQNVTLSCEQNLNHDAMYWYRQDPGQGLRLIYYSQIVNDFQKGDIAEGYSVSREKKESFPLTVTSAQKNPTAFYLCASSLRGTGNSPLHFGNGTRLTVT.

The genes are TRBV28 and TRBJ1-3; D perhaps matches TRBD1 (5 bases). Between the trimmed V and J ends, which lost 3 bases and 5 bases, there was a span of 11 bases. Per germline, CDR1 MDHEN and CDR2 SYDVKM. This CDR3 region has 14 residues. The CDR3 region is CASSLGEGRNTIYF. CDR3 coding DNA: TGTGCCAGCAGTTTGGGGGAGGGGAGAAACACCATATATTTT.

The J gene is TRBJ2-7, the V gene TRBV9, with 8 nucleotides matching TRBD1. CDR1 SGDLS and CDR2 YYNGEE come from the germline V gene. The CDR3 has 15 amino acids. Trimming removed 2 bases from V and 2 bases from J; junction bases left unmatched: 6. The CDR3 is CASSVGTGYTYEQYF. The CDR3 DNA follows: TGTGCCAGCAGCGTCGGGACAGGATATACCTACGAGCAGTACTTC.

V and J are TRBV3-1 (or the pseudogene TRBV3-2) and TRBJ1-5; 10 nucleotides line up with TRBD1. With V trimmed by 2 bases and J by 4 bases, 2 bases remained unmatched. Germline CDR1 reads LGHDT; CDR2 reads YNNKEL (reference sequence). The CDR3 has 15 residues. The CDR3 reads CASSQRTGGNQPQHF. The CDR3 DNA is TGTGCCAGCAGCCAAAGGACAGGGGGAAATCAGCCCCAGCATTTT.